Detailed here is one T cell receptor (beta chain). The antigen is not known. The J segment lost 4 bases and the V segment lost 7 bases, leaving 18 bases of the junction unmatched. The CDR3 spans 18 residues. Looked up from germline, CDR1 is MNHEY and CDR2 is SVGAGI. This sample was taken from a study of T-cell memory formation after mild COVID-19. TCRdb re-derived calls from the 5' RACE reads in MiXCR, one entry per CDR3 protein. This sample has about 400,000 distinct CDR3 sequences; approximately 14% occur once, and the top ten carry less than 25%. Study-level points and caveats: Pre-infection memory showed some responding clones, and this suggested that cross-reactive memory joined.

This chain uses TRBV6-5 with TRBJ2-2; 7 bases are a match to TRBD1. The sample was PBMCs or a T cell subset sorted from them (not recorded which). This clonotype was sampled from a man between 18 and 35 years old who had mild COVID-19 (a few samples of this study predate the infection). Cell type and time point are not known. Written as DNA, the CDR3 is TGTGCCAGCAAACATGTCGTCCTCGGGGACAGACGCACCGGGGAGCTGTTTTTT. As protein: CASKHVVLGDRRTGELFF.